The subject of this entry is one T cell receptor beta chain. Participants' reported clinical history set cohort assignment. Recovery among Cohort 3 donors was established by two negative PCRs, clearance, or symptom resolution. V was cut by 1 base and J by 1 base, with 17 bases left in between. Germline CDR1 is MGHRA and CDR2 is YSYEKL. The CDR3 spans 19 residues. The data originate from a study of blood T cell repertoires in COVID-19. Looking at the study overall: The cDNA or gDNA used as material had been derived from T cells, B-cell-depleted T cells, or PBMCs.

Original data processing: Nucleated cell counts were estimated from reference gene primer amplification. Libraries were prepared by immunoSEQ multiplex PCR; TCRdb keeps only in-frame clonotypes and omits some of them. Clone size and V and J calls were adopted from that table, with D and trimming inferred from the DNA. The sample consists of approximately 350,000 clones, 80% to 90% of them appearing once. This sequence joins TRBV4-1 and TRBJ2-6, with no clear D. The sample taken for sequencing was PBMCs or T cells enriched from blood (not recorded which). The receptor comes from a man aged 18 to 30 who had recovered from COVID-19. The CDR3 region has the DNA TGCGCCAGCAGCCAAGGTACTCCGTCCGCTCCGTCTGGGGCCAACGTCCTGACTTTC. This translates into CASSQGTPSAPSGANVLTF.